These T cell receptor beta chains were read from a single sample in a study of T cell changes during pregnancy in multiple sclerosis. Assay used: immunoSEQ multiplex PCR; TCRdb lists only in-frame clones, some missing. The data contain approximately 82,000 clones, 80% to 95% of them singletons. The sample in question was CD4+ T cells from peripheral blood mononuclear cells, obtained in the second trimester of pregnancy. The receptor source for this set is a female donor with multiple sclerosis, enrolled in a pregnancy study. CDR3s include the opening cysteine and the closing phenylalanine or tryptophan. Each record gives: clone size, D gene, J gene, V gene, CDR3 protein, CDR3 DNA. D genes are given only for firm matches. Some rows have no size entry. The others give once, few or many, or a class for an expanded clone.

NA NA TRBJ2-3 TRBV29-1 CSVRDSGGTDTQYF TGCAGCGTTCGGGATAGCGGTGGCACAGATACGCAGTATTTT
once TRBD2 TRBJ2-1 TRBV7-9 CASSLAGASGKPTYNEQFF TGTGCCAGCAGCTTAGCGGGGGCTAGCGGGAAACCCACCTACAATGAGCAGTTCTTC
NA NA TRBJ2-5 TRBV2 CASSEVARGTQYF TGTGCCAGCAGTGAAGTCGCGCGGGGGACCCAGTACTTC
NA TRBD2 TRBJ2-4 TRBV5-4 CASSPSPSGSLAKNIQYF TGTGCCAGCAGCCCTAGTCCTAGCGGGAGCCTAGCCAAAAACATTCAGTACTTC
NA NA TRBJ1-2 TRBV6-6 CASSPDTGYGYTF TGTGCCAGCAGCCCTGATACAGGGTACGGCTACACCTTC
NA TRBD1 TRBJ2-3 TRBV2 CASRDRTGGTDTQYF TGTGCCAGCAGAGATCGGACAGGCGGTACAGATACGCAGTATTTT
NA TRBD2 TRBJ2-7 TRBV18 CASSPSSGGFYEQYF TGTGCCAGCTCACCAAGTAGCGGGGGGTTCTACGAGCAGTACTTC
NA TRBD2 TRBJ2-7 TRBV19 CASNPRGSSYEQYF TGTGCCAGTAACCCCCGCGGGAGCTCCTACGAGCAGTACTTC
NA TRBD2 TRBJ2-2 TRBV27 CASSRRPGLAANTGELFF TGTGCCAGCAGCCGACGACCCGGACTAGCGGCGAACACCGGGGAGCTGTTTTTT
NA TRBD1 TRBJ2-3 TRBV5-1 CASSLGHGTASTDTQYF TGCGCCAGCAGCTTGGGTCATGGGACAGCTAGCACAGATACGCAGTATTTT
NA TRBD1 TRBJ1-6 TRBV27 CASSPRPGGIDNSPLHF TGTGCCAGCTCCCCAAGGCCAGGGGGGATCGATAATTCACCCCTCCACTTT
NA TRBD2 TRBJ2-1 TRBV5-4 CASRLAGGKFNEQFF TGTGCCAGTAGACTAGCGGGAGGGAAATTCAATGAGCAGTTCTTC
NA NA TRBJ2-6 TRBV5-1 CASSFVRGGANVLTF TGCGCCAGCAGCTTCGTTCGAGGTGGGGCCAACGTCCTGACTTTC
NA NA TRBJ2-7 TRBV5-1 CASSVPGVFYEQYF TGCGCCAGCAGCGTACCGGGGGTTTTCTACGAGCAGTACTTC
NA NA TRBJ2-4 TRBV29-1 CSVGVAKNIQYF TGCAGCGTTGGAGTAGCCAAAAACATTCAGTACTTC
NA TRBD1 TRBJ1-1 TRBV2 CASTRTGLNTEAFF TGTGCCAGCACCAGGACAGGGCTGAACACTGAAGCTTTCTTT
NA NA TRBJ2-5 TRBV13 CASSLASPSGQAGTQYF TGTGCCAGCAGCCTCGCCTCTCCTTCTGGACAGGCGGGAACCCAGTACTTC
NA NA TRBJ2-2 TRBV9 CASSVVRGLTGELFF TGTGCCAGCAGCGTAGTCAGGGGTCTCACCGGGGAGCTGTTTTTT
NA NA TRBJ1-3 TRBV5-8 CASSRLGNTIYF TGTGCCAGCAGCAGACTGGGAAACACCATATATTTT
NA TRBD1 TRBJ1-1 TRBV28 CAACAGTGEAFF TGTGCCGCGTGTGCTGGGACAGGTGAAGCTTTCTTT
NA TRBD1 TRBJ1-1 TRBV29-1 CSVGQGRTEAFF TGCAGCGTGGGACAGGGGAGGACTGAAGCTTTCTTT
NA NA TRBJ2-5 TRBV18 CASSPDSQLQETQYF TGTGCCAGCTCACCAGACAGTCAACTACAAGAGACCCAGTACTTC
NA NA TRBJ2-7 TRBV25-1 CASSDPGREQYF TGTGCCAGCAGTGACCCTGGCCGCGAGCAGTACTTC
NA TRBD2 TRBJ2-7 TRBV4-1 CASSYPGTSGYEQYF TGCGCCAGCAGCTACCCGGGGACTAGCGGCTACGAGCAGTACTTC
few TRBD2 TRBJ2-5 TRBV7-3 CASSLGGGRETQYF TGTGCCAGCAGCTTAGGTGGCGGGAGGGAGACCCAGTACTTC
few NA TRBJ2-7 TRBV27 CASSQRARGGFYEQYF TGTGCCAGCAGCCAAAGGGCGCGGGGAGGTTTCTACGAGCAGTACTTC
NA TRBD1 TRBJ1-5 TRBV28 CASSPTGQGASRQPQHF TGTGCCAGCAGCCCTACGGGACAGGGGGCAAGTCGTCAGCCCCAGCATTTT
NA NA TRBJ1-1 TRBV5-1 CASSLEGGDTEAFF TGCGCCAGCAGCTTGGAGGGGGGGGATACTGAAGCTTTCTTT
NA TRBD2 TRBJ2-2 TRBV7-7 CASSLYASGNTGELFF TGTGCTAGCAGCTTATATGCTAGCGGGAACACCGGGGAGCTGTTTTTT
NA NA TRBJ1-2 TRBV19 CASSYPGTANYGYTF TGTGCCAGTAGCTACCCCGGGACTGCGAACTATGGCTACACCTTC
once TRBD1 TRBJ2-5 TRBV6-1 CASSGTGNVWSETQYF TGTGCCAGCAGTGGGACAGGGAACGTTTGGAGTGAGACCCAGTACTTC
NA TRBD2 TRBJ2-3 TRBV6-1 CASSSLAGTPHTQYF TGTGCCAGCAGTTCGCTAGCGGGGACCCCACATACGCAGTATTTT
NA NA TRBJ2-7 TRBV1 CTSSQDLQAGVWEQYF TGCACCAGCAGCCAAGATCTTCAAGCGGGAGTGTGGGAGCAGTACTTC
NA NA TRBJ2-5 TRBV5-5 CASSERGWETQYF TGTGCCAGCAGCGAAAGGGGCTGGGAGACCCAGTACTTC
NA TRBD1 TRBJ1-6 TRBV4-1 CASSQEWDRDNSPLHF TGCGCCAGCAGCCAAGAGTGGGACAGGGATAATTCACCCCTCCACTTT
NA TRBD1 TRBJ1-3 TRBV19 CASSIRGQGIPSGNTIYF TGTGCCAGTAGTATAAGGGGACAGGGCATCCCCTCTGGAAACACCATATATTTT
NA NA TRBJ1-5 TRBV29-1 CSVGVDTNQPQHF TGCAGCGTTGGAGTTGACACCAATCAGCCCCAGCATTTT
NA NA TRBJ1-4 TRBV19 CASSIRVGRPTNEKLFF TGTGCCAGTAGTATCCGAGTCGGTCGTCCGACTAATGAAAAACTGTTTTTT
NA NA TRBJ1-2 TRBV2 CASSPAADNYGYTF TGTGCCAGCAGTCCAGCGGCGGATAACTATGGCTACACCTTC
NA TRBD2 TRBJ2-2 TRBV7-9 CASTLGGGPTGELFF TGTGCCAGCACCTTGGGCGGGGGGCCTACCGGGGAGCTGTTTTTT
few TRBD2 TRBJ2-1 TRBV4-2 CASSLGGLAAYNEQFF TGTGCCAGCAGCCTAGGTGGCCTAGCGGCCTACAATGAGCAGTTCTTC
NA NA TRBJ1-1 TRBV11-3 CASSSNRDTEAFF TGTGCCAGCAGCTCAAACAGGGACACTGAAGCTTTCTTT
NA NA TRBJ2-5 TRBV7-8 CASSLRWRIETQYF TGTGCCAGCAGCTTAAGATGGAGAATAGAGACCCAGTACTTC
few NA TRBJ1-6 TRBV5-1 CASRSGGSPLHF TGCGCCAGCAGATCTGGCGGCTCACCCCTCCACTTT
NA NA TRBJ2-5 TRBV11-1 CASSFGQGHQETQYF TGTGCCAGCAGCTTCGGCCAGGGACATCAAGAGACCCAGTACTTC
NA TRBD2 TRBJ2-1 TRBV9 CASSVAGGPSNEQFF TGTGCCAGCAGCGTAGCGGGAGGGCCTAGCAATGAGCAGTTCTTC
once NA TRBJ1-4 TRBV28 CASSSHEGGGEKLFF TGTGCCAGCAGCTCCCATGAGGGAGGGGGTGAAAAACTGTTTTTT
NA NA TRBJ1-4 TRBV5-4 CASTKGGSTNEKLFF TGTGCCAGCACCAAAGGGGGTTCAACTAATGAAAAACTGTTTTTT
NA TRBD1 TRBJ2-4 TRBV9 CASNRGTGGGNIQYF TGTGCCTCCAATCGGGGAACAGGGGGCGGGAACATTCAGTACTTC
NA TRBD1 TRBJ2-7 TRBV18 CASSPIGTGDPPYEQYF TGTGCCAGCTCCCCTATTGGGACAGGGGACCCCCCCTACGAGCAGTACTTC
NA NA TRBJ2-3 TRBV10-3 CAISEVRQVRTDTQYF TGTGCCATCAGTGAGGTGAGACAAGTGAGAACAGATACGCAGTATTTT
NA NA TRBJ1-1 TRBV7-9 CASSLGGGTEAFF TGTGCCAGCAGCTTAGGGGGGGGGACTGAAGCTTTCTTT
NA TRBD2 TRBJ2-5 TRBV9 CASSPWGLAGDQETQYF TGTGCCAGCAGCCCATGGGGACTAGCGGGAGATCAAGAGACCCAGTACTTC